The present TCR beta chain was sequenced within a study of T cell changes during pregnancy in multiple sclerosis. The V end lost 5 bases, the J end lost 0 bases, and 9 bases lay between the germline ends. The CDR3 length is 14 residues. The germline CDR1 and CDR2 sequences are SGHRS and YFSETQ. Profiling relied on immunoSEQ multiplex PCR, and the TCRdb table lists in-frame clones only, not all of them. The data show about 44,000 clones, approximately 92% seen once. The sample was peripheral blood. The J gene is TRBJ2-4, the V gene TRBV5-1; no clear D gene. This TCR was recovered from a female donor with multiple sclerosis, enrolled in a pregnancy study. The chain's CDR3 is CASSSNGAKNIQYF. The CDR3, as DNA: TGCGCCAGCAGTTCTAACGGAGCCAAAAACATTCAGTACTTC.